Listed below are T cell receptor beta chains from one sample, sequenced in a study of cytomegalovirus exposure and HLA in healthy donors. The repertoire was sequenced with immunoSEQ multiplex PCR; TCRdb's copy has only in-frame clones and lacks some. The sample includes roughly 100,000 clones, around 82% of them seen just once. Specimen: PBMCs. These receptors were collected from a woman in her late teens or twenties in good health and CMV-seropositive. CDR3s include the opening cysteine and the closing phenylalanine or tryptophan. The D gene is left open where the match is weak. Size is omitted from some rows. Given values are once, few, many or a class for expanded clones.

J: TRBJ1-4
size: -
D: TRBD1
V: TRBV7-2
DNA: TGTGCCAGCAGCACCGGGACAGGGAATGAAAAACTGTTTTTT
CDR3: CASSTGTGNEKLFF

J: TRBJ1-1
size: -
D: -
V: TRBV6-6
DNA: TGTGCCAGCAGTTACGGGCAGAACACTGAAGCTTTCTTT
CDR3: CASSYGQNTEAFF

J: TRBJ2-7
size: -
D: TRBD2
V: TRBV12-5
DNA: TGTGCTAGTGGAGCCGGGAGGGGCTACGAGCAGTACTTC
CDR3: CASGAGRGYEQYF

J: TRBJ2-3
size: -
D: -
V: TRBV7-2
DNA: TGTGCCAGCAGCCGAGACAGATTCACAGATACGCAGTATTTT
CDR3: CASSRDRFTDTQYF

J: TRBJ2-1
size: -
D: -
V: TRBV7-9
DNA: TGTGCCAGCAGAAAAATCAACAGGGACAATGAGCAGTTCTTC
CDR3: CASRKINRDNEQFF

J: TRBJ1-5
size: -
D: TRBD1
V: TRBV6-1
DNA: TGTGCCAGCAGCCTTGGACAGGGACCTCAGCCCCAGCATTTT
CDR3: CASSLGQGPQPQHF

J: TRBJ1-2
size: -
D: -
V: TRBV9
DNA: TGTGCCAGCAGCGGGCTGACCTCAGCACGACTCTTC
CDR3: CASSGLTSARLF

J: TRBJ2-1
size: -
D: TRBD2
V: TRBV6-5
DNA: TGTGCCAGCAGTTATTGGCGGGAGACTGAGCAGTTCTTC
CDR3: CASSYWRETEQFF

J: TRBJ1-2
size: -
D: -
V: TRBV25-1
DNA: TGTGCCAGCAGTGAAGCCGTTAGTTTCTATGGCTACACCTTC
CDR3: CASSEAVSFYGYTF

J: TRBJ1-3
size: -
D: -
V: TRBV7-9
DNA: TGTGCCAGCAGCTTAGGGACAATCGCCCGAAACACCATATATTTT
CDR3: CASSLGTIARNTIYF

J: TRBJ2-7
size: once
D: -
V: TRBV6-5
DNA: TGTGCCAGCAGTAAATCGGACGAGCAGTACTTC
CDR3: CASSKSDEQYF

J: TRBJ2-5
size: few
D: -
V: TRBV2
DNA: TGTGCCAGCAGTCCTTCGACAGGCCCCCAAGAGACCCAGTACTTC
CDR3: CASSPSTGPQETQYF

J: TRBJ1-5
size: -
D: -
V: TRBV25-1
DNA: TGTGCCAGCAGTGCTGCGGGGGTGGTTCAGCCCCAGCATTTT
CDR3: CASSAAGVVQPQHF

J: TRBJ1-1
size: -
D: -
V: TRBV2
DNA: TGTGCCAGCAGTGAAGCGCTGGAGACGAACACTGAAGCTTTCTTT
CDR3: CASSEALETNTEAFF

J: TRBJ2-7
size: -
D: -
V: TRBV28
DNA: TGTGCCAGCTTAGAGGAAACCTCCTACGAGCAGTACTTC
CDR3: CASLEETSYEQYF

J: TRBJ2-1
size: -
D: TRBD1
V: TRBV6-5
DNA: TGTGCCAGCAGTTACTCGACAGGGGTCTCCTACAATGAGCAGTTCTTC
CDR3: CASSYSTGVSYNEQFF

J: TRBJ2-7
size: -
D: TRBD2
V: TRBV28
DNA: TGTGCCAGCAGGGAGGAGGGTAGCGGGCTCTACGAGCAGTACTTC
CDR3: CASREEGSGLYEQYF

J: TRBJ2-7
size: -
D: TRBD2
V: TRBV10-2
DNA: TGCGCCAGCAGTGGTATCACTAGCGGGGGGGCCTACGAGCAGTACTTC
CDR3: CASSGITSGGAYEQYF

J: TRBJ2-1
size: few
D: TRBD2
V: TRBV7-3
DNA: TGTGCCAGCAGCGGTCGCGGAGCGGGGCTGTACAATGAGCAGTTCTTC
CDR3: CASSGRGAGLYNEQFF

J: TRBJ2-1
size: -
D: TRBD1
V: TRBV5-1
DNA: TGCGCCAGCAGCTTAACCGGGACAGGGAGCAATGAGCAGTTCTTC
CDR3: CASSLTGTGSNEQFF

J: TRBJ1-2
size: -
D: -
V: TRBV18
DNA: TGTGCCAGCTCACCAGCCCATCGGACAGCTCCGGGAGGCTACACCTTC
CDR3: CASSPAHRTAPGGYTF

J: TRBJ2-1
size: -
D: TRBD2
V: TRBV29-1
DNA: TGCAGCGCCCGTCCGGGACTAGCGGGAGGGGGGGAGCAGTTCTTC
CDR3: CSARPGLAGGGEQFF

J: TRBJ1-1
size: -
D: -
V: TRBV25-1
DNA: TGTGCCAGCAGTGCCGGACAGAATGCTTTCTTT
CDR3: CASSAGQNAFF

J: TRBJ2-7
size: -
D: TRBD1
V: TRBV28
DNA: TGTGCCAGCAGTGCGGGCGGCAGGGGGATCTACGAGCAGTACTTC
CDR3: CASSAGGRGIYEQYF

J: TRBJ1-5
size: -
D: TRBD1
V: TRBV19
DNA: TGTGCCAGTAGTATAGACCGGACAGGGGGCATCTTTCAGCCCCAGCATTTT
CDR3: CASSIDRTGGIFQPQHF

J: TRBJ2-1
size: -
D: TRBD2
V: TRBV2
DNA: TGTGCCAGCAGCTCCATTAGCGGGAGCTCCTACAATGAGCAGTTCTTC
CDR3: CASSSISGSSYNEQFF

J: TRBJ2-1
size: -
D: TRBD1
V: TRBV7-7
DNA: TGTGCCAGCAGCTGGGACAGCCAGAATGAGCAGTTCTTC
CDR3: CASSWDSQNEQFF

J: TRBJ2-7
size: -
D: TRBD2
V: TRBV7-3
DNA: TGTGCCAGCAGCTTAGGGGGGGATAGCTCCTACGAGCAGTACTTC
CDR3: CASSLGGDSSYEQYF

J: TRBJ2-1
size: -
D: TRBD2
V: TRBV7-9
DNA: TGTGCCAGCAGCTCCGGGGGACTAGCGGGAGTAGGTGAGCAGTTCTTC
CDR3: CASSSGGLAGVGEQFF

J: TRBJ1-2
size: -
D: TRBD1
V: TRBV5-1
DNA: TGCGCCAGCAGCTCAACGGGGGGACAGGTGGGCTACACCTTC
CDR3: CASSSTGGQVGYTF

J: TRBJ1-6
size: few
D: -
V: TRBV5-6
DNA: TGTGCCAGCAGCTTGGAGGGAGTATTAACTAATAATTCACCCCTCCACTTT
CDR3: CASSLEGVLTNNSPLHF

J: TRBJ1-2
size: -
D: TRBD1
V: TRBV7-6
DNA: TGTGCCAGCAGCTTAGCGGTCCGTAGTGGGACAGGATACTATGGCTACACCTTC
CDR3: CASSLAVRSGTGYYGYTF

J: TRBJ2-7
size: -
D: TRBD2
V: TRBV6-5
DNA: TGTGCCACCGGGAGGGGGGGGCAGTACTTC
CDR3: CATGRGGQYF

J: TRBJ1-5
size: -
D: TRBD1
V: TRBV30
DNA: TGTGCCTGGAGTAAGGGACAGGGAGATCAGCCCCAGCATTTT
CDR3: CAWSKGQGDQPQHF

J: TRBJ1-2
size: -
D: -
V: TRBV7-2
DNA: TGTGCCAGCAGCCCGACATCAGGGTCCTATGGCTACACCTTC
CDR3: CASSPTSGSYGYTF

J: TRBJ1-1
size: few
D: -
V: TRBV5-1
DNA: TGCGCCAGCAGTCAGGACAGACAAAACACTGAAGCTTTCTTT
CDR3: CASSQDRQNTEAFF

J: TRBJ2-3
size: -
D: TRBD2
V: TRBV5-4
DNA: TGTGCCAGCAGCTTGGAGGCTAGCGGGTTTATCAGCACAGATACGCGGTATTTT
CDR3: CASSLEASGFISTDTRYF

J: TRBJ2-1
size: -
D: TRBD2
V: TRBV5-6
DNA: TGTGCCAGCAGCTTTCGGGGACTAGGCGATGAGCAGTTCTTC
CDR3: CASSFRGLGDEQFF

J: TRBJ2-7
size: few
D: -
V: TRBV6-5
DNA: TGTGCCAGCAGGATACAGGAATGGTACTTC
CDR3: CASRIQEWYF

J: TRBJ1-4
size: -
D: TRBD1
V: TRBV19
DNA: TGTGCCAGTAGTTTGGACAGGGTCCGTGAAAAACTGTTTTTT
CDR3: CASSLDRVREKLFF

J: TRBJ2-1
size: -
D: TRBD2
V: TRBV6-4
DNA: TGTGCCAGCAGTGTCCCGGGACTAGCCTACAATGAGCAGTTCTTC
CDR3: CASSVPGLAYNEQFF

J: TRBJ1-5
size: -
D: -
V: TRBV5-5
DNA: TGTGCCAGCAGCTTGCAACAGGGTGTTCAGCCCCAGCATTTT
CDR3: CASSLQQGVQPQHF

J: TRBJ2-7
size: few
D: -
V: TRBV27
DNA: TGTGCCAGCAGTTTATCAGGAGGGCAGGGCTACGAGCAGTACTTC
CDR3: CASSLSGGQGYEQYF

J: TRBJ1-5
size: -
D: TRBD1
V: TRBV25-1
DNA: TGTGCCAGCAGTGCCTTGACAGGGGGTCAGCCCCAGCATTTT
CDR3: CASSALTGGQPQHF

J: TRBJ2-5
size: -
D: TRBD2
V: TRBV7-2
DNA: TGTGCCAGCAGCTTAACTAGCGGGAGTTGGGAGACCCAGTACTTC
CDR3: CASSLTSGSWETQYF

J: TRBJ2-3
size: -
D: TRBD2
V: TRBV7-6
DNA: TGTGCCAGCAGCTCCTCGGGGAACGGGGGGGCGGCAGATACGCAGTATTTT
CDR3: CASSSSGNGGAADTQYF

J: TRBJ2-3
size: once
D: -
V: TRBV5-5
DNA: TGTGCCAGCAGCTTGGGGAGTAGCCACACCACAGATACGCAGTATTTT
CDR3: CASSLGSSHTTDTQYF

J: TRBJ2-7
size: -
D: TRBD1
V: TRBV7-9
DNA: TGTGCCAGCAGCCACCGGGACAGCAAAACCTACGAGCAGTACTTC
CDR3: CASSHRDSKTYEQYF